This T cell receptor (beta chain) was recorded in a study of blood T cells in healthy people across ages. Only one count was recorded for this clonotype. Its target is not known. Through a sample-barcoded 5' primer and a J-beta primer mix, a second PCR was run for roughly 7 to 12 cycles. TCRdb passed the 5' RACE reads through MiXCR, listing each CDR3 protein once. The data show more than 550,000 distinct CDR3 sequences, with approximately 21% seen just once and about 22% held by the top ten. Study-wide results and limits: Across samples, TCR beta diversity tracked strongly with naive T cell percentage.

The CDR3 contains 12 residues. V lost 4 bases to trimming and J lost 4 bases, with 11 bases between them. Germline CDR1 is SQVTM and CDR2 is ANQGSEA. The sequence derives from a man between 65 and 80 years old in good health. Material for sequencing was blood. This chain joins TRBV29-1 and TRBJ2-7; D remains unclear. The CDR3 is CSVVKGQYEQYF. Here the CDR3 DNA reads TGCAGCGTTGTGAAGGGTCAGTACGAGCAGTACTTC.